The following is a T cell receptor beta chain sequence with its context. Its target is not known. Reverse transcribing all isolated RNA meant expressed TCRB transcripts were sequenced. Only in-frame clones appear in the TCRdb table, and some are missing; sequencing was by immunoSEQ multiplex PCR. Among a few hundred thousand clones listed, roughly 11% were seen once. These data come from a study of beta chain features in type 1 diabetes. There was one heparinised blood draw per donor, averaging roughly 100 mL. Points from the study as a whole: For patients, the naive, central memory and Treg TCRB repertoires appeared more alike than for healthy donors. Insertions at VDJ junctions were less frequent in type 1 diabetes patients. These patients also deleted more nucleotides at the same junctions. Among all four CD4+ subsets, Type 1 diabetes patients had TCRB CDR3s that were moderately but significantly shorter. Over-representation of high TCR-expressing cells was a possible consequence of cDNA sequencing.

The V gene's germline CDR1 is SGHAT and CDR2 FQDESV (reference sequence). V was cut by 2 bases and J by 1 base, with 9 bases left in between. The CDR3 covers 15 residues. The TCR originated in a young man with type 1 diabetes. The sequenced sample was naive CD4+ T cells from blood. The chain recombines TRBV11-1 with TRBJ2-4; weak D call: TRBD1 (6 bases). The CDR3 region is CASSLRGFAKNIQYF. The CDR3 DNA reads TGTGCCAGCAGCTTAAGGGGGTTCGCCAAAAACATTCAGTACTTC.